The T cell receptor (beta chain) described here comes from a study of cytomegalovirus exposure and HLA in healthy donors. The study's findings and limits: The study flagged roughly 150 TCR beta chains as cytomegalovirus-associated. Sequence variants that were highly shared formed a cluster that was likely a sequencing artifact.

The PCR made use of 60 Vbeta and 13 Jbeta primers. Sequenced by immunoSEQ multiplex PCR; TCRdb stores in-frame clones only, minus some. The data hold about 140,000 clones, with approximately 61% observed a single time. About this clone: Its antigen is undetermined.

The CDR3 covers 15 residues. Trimming at V came to 4 bases and at J to 0 bases, leaving 6 bases not matched to a gene. Germline loops: CDR1 SQVTM, CDR2 ANQGSEA. Source material: PBMCs. J is TRBJ1-3 and V is TRBV29-1, with 7 bases fitting TRBD1. This TCR derives from a human donor in good health. As DNA, the CDR3 is TGCAGCGTTGGCGGGGACAGCTTCTCTGGAAACACCATATATTTT. Its translation is CSVGGDSFSGNTIYF.